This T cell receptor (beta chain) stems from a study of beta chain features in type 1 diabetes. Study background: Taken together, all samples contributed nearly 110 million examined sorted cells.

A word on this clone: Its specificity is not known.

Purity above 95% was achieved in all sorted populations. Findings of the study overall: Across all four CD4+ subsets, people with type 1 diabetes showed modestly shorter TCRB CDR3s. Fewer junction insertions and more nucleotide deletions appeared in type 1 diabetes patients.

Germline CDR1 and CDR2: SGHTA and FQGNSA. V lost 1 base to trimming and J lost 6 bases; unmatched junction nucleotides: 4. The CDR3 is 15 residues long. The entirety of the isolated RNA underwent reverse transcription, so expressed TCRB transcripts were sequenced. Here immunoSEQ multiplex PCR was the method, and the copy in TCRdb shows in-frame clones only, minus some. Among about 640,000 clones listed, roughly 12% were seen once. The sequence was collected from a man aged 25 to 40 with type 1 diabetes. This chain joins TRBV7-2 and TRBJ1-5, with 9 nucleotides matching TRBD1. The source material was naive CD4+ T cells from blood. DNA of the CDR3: TGTGCCAGCAGCTTAGTTGGGACAGGGACTCAGCCCCAGCATTTT. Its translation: CASSLVGTGTQPQHF.